This TCR beta chain emerged from a study of cytomegalovirus exposure and HLA in healthy donors (dated by TCRdb to 2016 to 2017). Regarding the study in general: According to an earlier analysis of around 600 of the donors, roughly 180 million T cells yielded roughly 110 million unique TCR beta sequences and roughly 280 Gb of sequence data. In the later analysis, no new phenotypic data were used to find candidate immune exposures; instead, reliance was placed on TCR beta sequences and their occurrence across donors. Besides the first cohort of approximately 710 subjects, a separate validation cohort made up of 90 to 150 different subjects was used. The study aimed to test whether signatures of past pathogen exposure could be identified by cataloging public T cell receptors. To predict cytomegalovirus infection status, the study combined high-throughput TCR immunosequencing, statistical association of individual TCRs with disease status, and machine learning. Among the roughly 370 genotyped donors, approximately 77% belonged to the genetic ancestry cluster associated with self-reported Caucasian donors. Donor age, sex, ethnicity and CMV serostatus were compiled alongside the repertoire data. Using immunosequencing, the study profiled T cell repertoires from 666 subjects and related those repertoires to cytomegalovirus serostatus. An early release covering over 500 HLA-typed donors comprised about 310 gigabases of sequencing data and approximately 85 million unique TCR sequences. About five DR-DQ haplotypes were treated as single units for association and clustering because of strong linkage in the cohort. All discovery cohort repertoires had been generated using a single sequencing platform. Typing coverage varied by locus: about 620-630 donors for A, B, C, DRB1 and DQB1; 500 to 550 for DQA1; more than 600 for DPA1; under 490 for DPB1. To decide whether each TCR beta V gene segment behaved as functional or pseudogenic, an earlier analysis of several hundred of the donors relied on high-throughput TCR beta sequencing. To study patterns of TCR occurrence, a later analysis re-analyzed previously published TCR beta repertoires from 650 to 750 donors and added high-resolution HLA genotyping. Across 398 genotyped donors of the cohort, an average of approximately 220,000 unique TCR beta nucleotide sequences per donor were sequenced, and 15% to 20% of those sequences were non-productive. Both class I and class II loci were covered by HLA typing, at four-digit resolution. A later genetic analysis used genome-wide SNP genotypes for about three fifths of the 666 donors, treating that subset as a discovery cohort. What the research found in general, with its limitations: An earlier analysis of 450 to 750 of the donors showed that most TCR beta V segments appeared in productive rearrangements either about 90% or about 30% of the time, which broadly matched IMGT annotations. A later analysis found that most CMV-associated TCR beta chains appeared HLA-restricted, with HLA associations seemingly driven largely by CMV exposure. Because HLA typing was unavailable for some donors at each locus, only the typed subset was used in association tests. Across donors, most TCR sequences were observed very rarely, whereas some public TCRs were present in many individuals. A cluster of highly shared sequence variants was judged likely to represent a technical artifact of the sequencing pipeline. A total of 164 TCR beta chains were listed by the study as associated with cytomegalovirus. Three of the identified cytomegalovirus-associated TCR beta chains were confirmed in vitro to be specific for cytomegalovirus antigens. Some IMGT-functional V segments, including TRBV6-2 and TRBV6-3, could not be distinguished by the 87-base-pair reads and were therefore excluded. In a later analysis, some 18,000 TCR beta sequences were associated with specific HLA alleles at a false discovery rate of 0.05. In a later analysis, HLA-associated TCR beta chains showed more clonal expansion and lower generation probabilities than non-associated chains that were equally common. Because counts were too low, roughly 16 rarely observed V segments, including chromosome 9 orphons, were excluded from the earlier analysis of 587 of the donors. Sequencing depth was assumed to be roughly uniform across donors in the presence/absence analyses, though that assumption may not hold. Correlated functional status among segregating V segments might reflect linkage disequilibrium, but an unknown experimental factor could not be ruled out. For the cohort, immune exposure information was limited to CMV serostatus. Strong co-occurrence of HLA alleles, especially DR and DQ, made assigning TCR associations to individual alleles difficult. A further reported finding was that TCR beta sequences accurately predicted the HLA-A and HLA-B alleles for most subjects in the first cohort. In a later analysis, the rate of TCR association differed among HLA loci, with DRB1 alleles having the most associated TCRs and HLA-C alleles having the fewest. The authors suggested that the approach could potentially be extended to other disease states and immunological phenotypes. In a later genetic analysis, fewer N-insertions in productive TCRs were reported among donors in an Asian-associated ancestry cluster than the 666-donor mean. According to a later analysis, parvovirus B19, influenza, CMV and Epstein-Barr virus appeared linked to several top co-occurrence clusters. This cohort had only TCR beta chains sequenced, and the lack of alpha or paired-chain data limited which features could be detected. A later genetic analysis associated a missense DCLRE1C variant with V-gene and J-gene trimming of TCR beta chains, and an independent cohort replicated the association. The classifier was reported to diagnose cytomegalovirus status with high specificity and sensitivity in both the original cohort and the validation cohort.

The sample holds a few counts of this clone. Its recognized antigen is unknown. Base qualities are not recorded, but no much larger clone differs from it by a single base. Sequences SGDLS (CDR1) and YYNGEE (CDR2) are obtained from the germline V gene. The V end loses 4 bases and the J end loses 5 bases, and a stretch of 18 bases separates them. From the cysteine through the phenylalanine, the CDR3 covers 15 amino acids. Here the CDR3 DNA is all that survives: 45 bases in frame from base 1. Libraries were prepared through the immunoSEQ multiplex PCR assay. A mixture of 60 forward primers for TCR Vbeta segments and 13 reverse primers for TCR Jbeta segments was used in the multiplex PCR. The CDR3 region of rearranged TCR beta genes was amplified from genomic DNA by a multiplex PCR assay. The amplified TCR beta libraries were sequenced on the Illumina HiSeq System as 87-base-pair reads. The study's processing was this. In a later analysis, some 80 million unique TCR beta chains were counted across the 650 to 700 repertoires, and some 10 million of these chains were shared by at least two donors. Raw reads were error-corrected and collapsed into unique sequences by a nearest-neighbor algorithm in which closely related sequences were merged to remove PCR and sequencing errors. CDR3 sequences were aligned to IMGT reference sequences to assign V, D and J gene segments. For a sequence to be retained, a match of at least six nucleotides was required to both a V gene segment and a J gene segment. Rearrangements were classified as productive when the CDR3 lacked stop codons and remained in frame with V and J, and all other rearrangements were classified as non-productive. CDR3 was defined by IMGT convention, running from the second conserved V-encoded cysteine to the conserved J-encoded phenylalanine. In an earlier analysis of just under 600 of the donors, sequences lacking an unambiguous match to a single V gene segment were excluded. An earlier analysis of a few hundred of the donors called V segments functional above 56.7% productive rearrangements and segregating when the between-donor standard deviation exceeded 5%. A statistical classification framework was built to diagnose cytomegalovirus status from the catalog of TCR beta chain sequences. In a later analysis, V and J genes were assigned by comparing TCR nucleotide sequences against IMGT/GENE-DB human TR gene sequences. The TCRdist pipeline was used in a later analysis to assign CDR3 sequences and most-parsimonious VDJ recombination scenarios. In a later analysis, each TCR beta chain was defined by its CDR3 amino acid sequence together with its V-gene family, and reads lacking a unique V-gene family were excluded. To address suspected cross-contamination and a sequencing artifact, a later analysis removed roughly 640 highly shared, low-generation-probability nucleotide sequences. For each public chain, a later analysis derived a clonal expansion index from normalized ranks of inferred template counts within each repertoire. In a later analysis, generation probabilities were computed with a VDJ recombination model fitted to out-of-frame rearrangements, and the resulting probabilities were checked against IGoR. In a later analysis, hypergeometric tests were used to score TCR-TCR, TCR-HLA and TCR-CMV co-occurrence, with a repertoire-size bias correction applied to TCR pairs. False discovery rates were estimated in a later analysis by permuting HLA or CMV assignments 20 times. In a later analysis, co-occurring TCRs were grouped with DBSCAN, and TCRdist sequence similarity was added when clustering was performed within HLA-allele-positive subsets. Co-occurrence clustering excluded repertoires with fewer than 30,000 or more than 120,000 public chains, plus five with anomalous nucleotide sharing. TCRdb's version of the immuneACCESS table is confined to in-frame rearrangements and falls short of the full clone set. An unresolved V gene accounts for under half of the shortfall where checked; the remainder is of unknown origin. The V and J calls and clone size come from that table; D and trimming were worked out from the DNA. A total of roughly 80,000 clones appear in this sample, under 80% of them only once. The ten largest clones add up to 4.9% of the sample.

In total, 666 healthy bone marrow donors made up the cohort. At the time of sampling, every cohort member was nominally healthy, though immune exposures that went unrecorded were likely present. The donor was CMV seropositive and belonged to the group of 250 to 350 seropositive cohort members. Every donor gave a peripheral blood sample, and the peripheral blood mononuclear cells from that sample were used for TCR beta sequencing. Genomic DNA was extracted from the blood cell samples with the Qiagen DNeasy Blood Extraction Kit. The receptor comes from a man between 60 and 75 years old in good health and CMV-seropositive. Sequences were obtained from PBMCs. The sequence links TRBV9 to TRBJ1-2; a weak D assignment points to TRBD1 (6 bases agree). The DNA is as follows: TGTGCCAGCAGCTCCCTGGGGGGGGGCGCTTATGGCTACACCTTC. Protein translation: CASSSLGGGAYGYTF.